Sequencing of this T cell receptor (beta chain) was carried out in a study of identical twins. Study-wide points: Cross-sectional statistical analysis, not tracking of the same donors, underpinned the conclusions.

Notes on this clonotype: The target antigen is unknown.

The length of the CDR3 is 17 residues. Each CDR3 protein is one row after TCRdb ran MiXCR on the 5' RACE reads. The data show 260,000 or so distinct CDR3 sequences, approximately 7.8% seen once. This sample was shared with a second study, whose subject was yellow fever vaccine responses in identical twins.

V is TRBV21-1 and J is TRBJ2-2; the table's D gene call, TRBD2, was not cross checked with the DNA. TRBV21-1 corresponds to a pseudogene. The sequence was obtained from a woman in her late teens or twenties in good health. The sample taken for sequencing was CD8+ T cells sorted from blood. CDR3 DNA: TGTGCCAGCAGCAAAGTAGGCCTAGCGGGATCCTCCGGGGAGCTGTTTTTT. Its translation: CASSKVGLAGSSGELFF.